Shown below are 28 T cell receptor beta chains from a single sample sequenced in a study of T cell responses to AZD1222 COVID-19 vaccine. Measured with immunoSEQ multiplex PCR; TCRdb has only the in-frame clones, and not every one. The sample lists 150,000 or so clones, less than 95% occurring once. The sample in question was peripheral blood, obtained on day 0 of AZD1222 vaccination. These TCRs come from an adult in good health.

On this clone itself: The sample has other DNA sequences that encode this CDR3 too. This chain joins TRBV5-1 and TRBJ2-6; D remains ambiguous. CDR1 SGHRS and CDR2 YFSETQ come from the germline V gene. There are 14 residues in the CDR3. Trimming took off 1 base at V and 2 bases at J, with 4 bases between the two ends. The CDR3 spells CASSLSPGANVLTF. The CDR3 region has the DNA TGCGCCAGCAGCTTGAGTCCTGGGGCCAACGTCCTGACTTTC.

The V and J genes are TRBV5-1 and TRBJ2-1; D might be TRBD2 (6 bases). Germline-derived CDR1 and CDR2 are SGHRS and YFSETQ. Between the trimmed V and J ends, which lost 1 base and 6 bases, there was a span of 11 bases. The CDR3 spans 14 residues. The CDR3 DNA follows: TGCGCCAGCAGCTTGAGCTTAGCGGTCAATGAGCAGTTCTTC. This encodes CASSLSLAVNEQFF.

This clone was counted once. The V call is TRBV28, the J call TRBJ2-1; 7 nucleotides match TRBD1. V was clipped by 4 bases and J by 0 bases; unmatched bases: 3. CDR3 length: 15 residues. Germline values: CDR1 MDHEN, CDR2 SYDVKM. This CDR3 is CASSSGDSSYNEQFF. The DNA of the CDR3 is TGTGCCAGCAGTTCCGGGGACAGCTCCTACAATGAGCAGTTCTTC. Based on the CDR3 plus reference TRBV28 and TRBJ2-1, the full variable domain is DVKVTQSSRYLVKRTGEKVFLECVQDMDHENMFWYRQDPGLGLRLIYFSYDVKMKEKGDIPEGYSVSREKKERFSLILESASTNQTSMYLCASSSGDSSYNEQFFGPGTRLTVL.

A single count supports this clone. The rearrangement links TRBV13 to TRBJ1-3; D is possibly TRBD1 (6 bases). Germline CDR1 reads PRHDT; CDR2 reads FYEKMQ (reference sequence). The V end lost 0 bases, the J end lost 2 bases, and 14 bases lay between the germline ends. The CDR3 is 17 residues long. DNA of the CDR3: TGTGCCAGCAGCTTAGGGCAGGCCCGGGGGCCTGGAAACACCATATATTTT. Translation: CASSLGQARGPGNTIYF.

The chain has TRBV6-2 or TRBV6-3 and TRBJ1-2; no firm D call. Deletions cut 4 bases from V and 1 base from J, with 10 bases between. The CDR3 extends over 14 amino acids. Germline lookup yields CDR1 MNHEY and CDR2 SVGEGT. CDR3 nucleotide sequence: TGTGCCAGCAGTTCTGGGCGGATTAACTATGGCTACACCTTC. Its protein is CASSSGRINYGYTF.

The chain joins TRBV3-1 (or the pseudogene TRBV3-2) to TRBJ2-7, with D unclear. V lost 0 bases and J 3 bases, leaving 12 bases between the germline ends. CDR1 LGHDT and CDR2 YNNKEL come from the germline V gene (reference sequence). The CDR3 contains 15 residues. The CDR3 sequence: CASSQEGQKIYEQYF. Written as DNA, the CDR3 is TGTGCCAGCAGCCAAGAGGGCCAGAAAATCTACGAGCAGTACTTC.

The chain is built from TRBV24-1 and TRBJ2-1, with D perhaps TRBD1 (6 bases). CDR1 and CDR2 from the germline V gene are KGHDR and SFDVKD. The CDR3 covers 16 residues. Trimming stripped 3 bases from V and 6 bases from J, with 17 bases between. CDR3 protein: CATSDASGDKSNEQFF. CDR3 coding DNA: TGTGCCACCAGTGATGCGTCCGGGGACAAATCCAATGAGCAGTTCTTC.

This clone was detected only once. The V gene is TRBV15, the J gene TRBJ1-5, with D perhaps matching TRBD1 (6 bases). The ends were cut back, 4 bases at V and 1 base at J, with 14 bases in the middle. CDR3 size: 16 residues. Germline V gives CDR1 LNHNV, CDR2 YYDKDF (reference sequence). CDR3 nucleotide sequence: TGTGCCACCAGCATTGCACAGGGCTTAAGCAATCAGCCCCAGCATTTT. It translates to CATSIAQGLSNQPQHF. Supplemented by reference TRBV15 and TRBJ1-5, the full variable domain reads DAMVIQNPRYQVTQFGKPVTLSCSQTLNHNVMYWYQQKSSQAPKLLFHYYDKDFNNEADTPDNFQSRRPNTSFCFLDIRSPGLGDTAMYLCATSIAQGLSNQPQHFGDGTRLSIL.

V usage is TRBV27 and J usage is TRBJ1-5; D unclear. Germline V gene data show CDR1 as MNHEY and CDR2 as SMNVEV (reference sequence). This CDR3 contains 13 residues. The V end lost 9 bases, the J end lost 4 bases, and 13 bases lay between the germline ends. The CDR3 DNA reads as TGTGCCAGGGTGTCGCAGGAGAATCAGCCCCAGCATTTT. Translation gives CARVSQENQPQHF.

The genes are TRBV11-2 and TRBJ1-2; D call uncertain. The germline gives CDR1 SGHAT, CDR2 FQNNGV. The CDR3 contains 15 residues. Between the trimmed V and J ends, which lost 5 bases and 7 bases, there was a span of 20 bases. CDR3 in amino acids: CASSRRSLDLGGYTF. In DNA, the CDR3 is TGTGCCAGCAGCCGTAGATCCCTGGATCTAGGTGGCTACACCTTC.

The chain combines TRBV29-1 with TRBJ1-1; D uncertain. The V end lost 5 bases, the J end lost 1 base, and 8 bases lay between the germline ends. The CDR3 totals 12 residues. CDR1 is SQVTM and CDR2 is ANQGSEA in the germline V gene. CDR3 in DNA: TGCAGCGTTAGTAGGGAGAACACTGAAGCTTTCTTT. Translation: CSVSRENTEAFF.

The CDR3 DNA is TGCGCCAGCAGCCCCGATCAAGGGAACTATGGCTACACCTTC. It codes for CASSPDQGNYGYTF. The chain uses TRBV4-1 and TRBJ1-2; D remains ambiguous. The CDR3 is made up of 14 amino acids. Germline assignment: CDR1 MGHRA and CDR2 YSYEKL. Trimming shortened V by 4 bases and J by 2 bases, and 11 bases separated the two germline ends.

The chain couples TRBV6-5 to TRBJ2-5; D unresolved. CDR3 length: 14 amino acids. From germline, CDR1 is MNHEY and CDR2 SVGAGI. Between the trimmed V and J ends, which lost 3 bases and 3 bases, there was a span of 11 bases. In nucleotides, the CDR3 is TGTGCCAGCAGTTATGGGCAGCTAGAAGAGACCCAGTACTTC. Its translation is CASSYGQLEETQYF.

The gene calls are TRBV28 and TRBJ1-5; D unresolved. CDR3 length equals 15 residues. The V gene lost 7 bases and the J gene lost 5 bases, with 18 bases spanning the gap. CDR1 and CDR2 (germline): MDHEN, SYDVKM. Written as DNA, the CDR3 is TGTGCCAGCATCAAAAGGGCGAGTCCGGATCAGCCCCAGCATTTT. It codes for CASIKRASPDQPQHF.

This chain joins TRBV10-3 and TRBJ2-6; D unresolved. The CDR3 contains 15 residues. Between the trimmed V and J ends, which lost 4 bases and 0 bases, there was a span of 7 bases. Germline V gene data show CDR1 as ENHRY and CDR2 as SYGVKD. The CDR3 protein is CAISARDSGANVLTF. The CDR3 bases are TGTGCCATCAGTGCCCGCGACTCTGGGGCCAACGTCCTGACTTTC.

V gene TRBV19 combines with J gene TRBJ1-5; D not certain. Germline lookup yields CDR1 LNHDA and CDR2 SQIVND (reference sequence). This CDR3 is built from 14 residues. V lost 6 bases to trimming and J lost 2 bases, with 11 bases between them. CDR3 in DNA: TGTGCCAGTAGGCAATGGACGGGCAATCAGCCCCAGCATTTT. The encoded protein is CASRQWTGNQPQHF. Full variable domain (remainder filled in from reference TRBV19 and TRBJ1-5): DGGITQSPKYLFRKEGQNVTLSCEQNLNHDAMYWYRQDPGQGLRLIYYSQIVNDFQKGDIAEGYSVSREKKESFPLTVTSAQKNPTAFYLCASRQWTGNQPQHFGDGTRLSIL.

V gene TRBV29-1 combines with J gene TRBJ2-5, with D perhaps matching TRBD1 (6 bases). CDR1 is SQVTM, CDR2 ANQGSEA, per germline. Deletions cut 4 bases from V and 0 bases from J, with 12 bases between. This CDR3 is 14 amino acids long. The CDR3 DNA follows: TGCAGCGTTGCGGCAGGGGTGTACCAAGAGACCCAGTACTTC. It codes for CSVAAGVYQETQYF.

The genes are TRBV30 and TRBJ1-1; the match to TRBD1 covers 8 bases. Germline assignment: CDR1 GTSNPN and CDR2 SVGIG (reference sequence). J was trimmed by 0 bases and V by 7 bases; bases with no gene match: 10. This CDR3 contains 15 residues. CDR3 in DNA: TGTGCCTCAAGGACAGGGAATTATCTGAACACTGAAGCTTTCTTT. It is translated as CASRTGNYLNTEAFF.

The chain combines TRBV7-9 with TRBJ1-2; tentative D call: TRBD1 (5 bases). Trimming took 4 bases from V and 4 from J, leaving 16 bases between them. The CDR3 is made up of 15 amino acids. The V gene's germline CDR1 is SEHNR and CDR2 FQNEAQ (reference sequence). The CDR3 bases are TGTGCCAGCAGCTCAACAGGTTTTCAGGTCTATGGCTACACCTTC. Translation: CASSSTGFQVYGYTF.

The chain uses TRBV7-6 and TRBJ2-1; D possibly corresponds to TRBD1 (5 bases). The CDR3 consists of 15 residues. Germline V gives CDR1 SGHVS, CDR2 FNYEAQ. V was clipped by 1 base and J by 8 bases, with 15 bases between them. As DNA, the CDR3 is TGTGCCAGCAGCTTAGGGACACGCGCTGGGGATGAGCAGTTCTTC. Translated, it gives CASSLGTRAGDEQFF.

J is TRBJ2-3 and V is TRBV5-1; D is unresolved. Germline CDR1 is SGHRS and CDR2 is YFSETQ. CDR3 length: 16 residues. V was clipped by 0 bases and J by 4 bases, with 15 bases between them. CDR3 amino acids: CASSLAGIARPDTQYF. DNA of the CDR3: TGCGCCAGCAGCTTGGCCGGTATTGCGCGCCCAGATACGCAGTATTTT.

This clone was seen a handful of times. The CDR3 here is CASSQRRAPGSYEQYF. CDR3 nucleotide sequence: TGCGCCAGCAGTCAGCGCCGGGCCCCGGGGTCCTACGAGCAGTACTTC. The V call is TRBV23-1, the J call TRBJ2-7; weak D call: TRBD2 (5 bases). TRBV23-1 is recorded as an ORF, its role being uncertain. The CDR3 runs 16 residues. Trimming removed 3 bases at V and 1 base at J, with 16 bases between.

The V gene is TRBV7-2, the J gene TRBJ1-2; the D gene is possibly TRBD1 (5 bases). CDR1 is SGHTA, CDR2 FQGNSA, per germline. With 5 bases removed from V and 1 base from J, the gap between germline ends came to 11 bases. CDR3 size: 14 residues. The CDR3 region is CASSTRVNNYGYTF. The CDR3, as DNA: TGTGCCAGCAGCACCAGGGTAAATAACTATGGCTACACCTTC.

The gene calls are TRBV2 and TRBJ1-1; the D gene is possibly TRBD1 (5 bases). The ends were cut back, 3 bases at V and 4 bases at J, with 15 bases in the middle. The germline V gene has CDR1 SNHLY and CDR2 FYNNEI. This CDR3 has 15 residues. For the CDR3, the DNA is TGTGCCAGCAGTGATCGGAGGGGAAGGGCCACTGAAGCTTTCTTT. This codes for CASSDRRGRATEAFF.

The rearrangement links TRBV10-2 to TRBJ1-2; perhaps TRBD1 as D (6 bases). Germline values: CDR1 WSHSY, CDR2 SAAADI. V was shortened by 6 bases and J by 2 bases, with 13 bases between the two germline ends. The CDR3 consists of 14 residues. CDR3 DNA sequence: TGCGCCAGCAGATCTACAGGGTTAAACTATGGCTACACCTTC. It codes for CASRSTGLNYGYTF.

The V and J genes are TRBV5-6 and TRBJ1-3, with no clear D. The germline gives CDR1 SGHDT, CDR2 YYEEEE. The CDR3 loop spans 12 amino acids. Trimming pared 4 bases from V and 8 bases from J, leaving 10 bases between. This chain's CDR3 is CASSDVGDTIYF. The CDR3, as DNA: TGTGCCAGCAGCGACGTTGGGGACACCATATATTTT.

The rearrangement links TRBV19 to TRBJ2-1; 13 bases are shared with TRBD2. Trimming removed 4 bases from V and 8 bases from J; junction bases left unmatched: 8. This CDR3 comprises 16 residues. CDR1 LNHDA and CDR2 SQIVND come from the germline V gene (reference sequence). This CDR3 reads CASSTVLAGGPYEQFF. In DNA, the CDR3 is TGTGCCAGTAGTACCGTACTAGCGGGAGGGCCCTATGAGCAGTTCTTC.

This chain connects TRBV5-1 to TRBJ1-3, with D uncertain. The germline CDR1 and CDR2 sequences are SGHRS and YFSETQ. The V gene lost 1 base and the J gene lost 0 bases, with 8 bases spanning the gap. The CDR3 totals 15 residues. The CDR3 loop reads CASSLYTSSGNTIYF. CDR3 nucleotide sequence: TGCGCCAGCAGCTTGTACACGAGCTCTGGAAACACCATATATTTT.